This T cell receptor (beta chain) was documented in a study of T cells in Graves' hyperthyroidism and ophthalmopathy. Study-wide findings and caveats: With a median lead of around 6.7 months before onset, the model predicted ophthalmopathy. By a 13 V-J model, ophthalmopathy was set apart from stable hyperthyroidism.

Trimming shortened V by 4 bases and J by 1 base, and 39 bases separated the two germline ends. Germline loops: CDR1 SGHRS, CDR2 YFSETQ. The CDR3 contains 24 residues. It was RNA transcripts that yielded the amplified TCR beta CDR3 regions. First-round RT-PCR with HTBI primers amplified the TCR CDR3 region. MiXCR was run by TCRdb on the multiplex PCR reads, yielding one entry per CDR3 protein. There are 400,000 or so distinct CDR3 sequences in the sample; over 11% occur only once, and around 30% lies in the top ten. This clonotype was recorded many times. The antigen remains undetermined. Sample: blood. The genes are TRBV5-1 and TRBJ2-4; D may match TRBD1 or TRBD2 (6 bases each). The clonotype originates from a man over 45 with Graves' ophthalmopathy. The CDR3: CASSKTHVTGGTSSEVGAKNIQYF. CDR3 DNA: TGCGCCAGCAGCAAGACTCATGTGACGGGCGGGACATCCTCCGAGGTTGGGGCCAAAAACATTCAGTACTTC. Full variable domain (remainder filled in from reference TRBV5-1 and TRBJ2-4): KAGVTQTPRYLIKTRGQQVTLSCSPISGHRSVSWYQQTPGQGLQFLFEYFSETQRNKGNFPGRFSGRQFSNSRSEMNVSTLELGDSALYLCASSKTHVTGGTSSEVGAKNIQYFGAGTRLSVL.